A selection of T cell receptor beta chains follows, all from one sample in a study of blood T cell repertoires in COVID-19. Sequencing used immunoSEQ multiplex PCR; TCRdb keeps in-frame clones, though not all of them. The sample has about 180,000 clones; 88% are singletons. The specimen was PBMCs or T cells enriched from blood (not recorded which). The receptor set was obtained from a woman under 30 who had recovered from COVID-19. Each CDR3 is given with its conserved first and last residue. Fields, in order: clone size, J gene, V gene, D gene, CDR3 DNA, CDR3 protein. D genes are given only for firm matches. Clone size appears in some rows only: once, few, many, or a class for an expanded clone.

clone_size: once
j_call: TRBJ1-5
v_call: TRBV6-5
d_call: .
cdr3_nt: TGTGCCAGCAGCATCTCCGGGAGTCAGCCCCAGCATTTT
cdr3_aa: CASSISGSQPQHF

clone_size: .
j_call: TRBJ1-4
v_call: TRBV23-1
d_call: TRBD1
cdr3_nt: TGCGCCCTAGAGGGGGCGGAAGGTGAAAAACTGTTTTTT
cdr3_aa: CALEGAEGEKLFF

clone_size: .
j_call: TRBJ2-7
v_call: TRBV18
d_call: TRBD1
cdr3_nt: TGTGCCAGCTCAAAAACAGGGGGGATTGAATACGAGCAGTACTTC
cdr3_aa: CASSKTGGIEYEQYF

clone_size: .
j_call: TRBJ2-2
v_call: TRBV25-1
d_call: TRBD2
cdr3_nt: TGTGCCAGCAAGCCTCCGGGACTAGGGAACACCGGGGAGCTGTTTTTT
cdr3_aa: CASKPPGLGNTGELFF

clone_size: .
j_call: TRBJ2-3
v_call: TRBV10-1
d_call: .
cdr3_nt: TGCGCCAGCAGTCAAGGGGTTACGCAGTATTTT
cdr3_aa: CASSQGVTQYF

clone_size: .
j_call: TRBJ1-5
v_call: TRBV3-1/TRBV3-2
d_call: .
cdr3_nt: TGTGCCAGCAGCCAATGGGGGGAACAGCCCCAGCATTTT
cdr3_aa: CASSQWGEQPQHF

clone_size: once
j_call: TRBJ2-7
v_call: TRBV5-6
d_call: .
cdr3_nt: TGTGCCAGCAGCTTTCGGTCGCCGAGCTCCTACGAGCAGTACTTC
cdr3_aa: CASSFRSPSSYEQYF

clone_size: few
j_call: TRBJ2-7
v_call: TRBV21-1
d_call: .
cdr3_nt: TGTGCCAGCAGCAAAAACAACACCCCCTACGAGCAGTACTTC
cdr3_aa: CASSKNNTPYEQYF

clone_size: .
j_call: TRBJ2-3
v_call: TRBV10-2
d_call: .
cdr3_nt: TGCGCCAGCAGTGAGTCTTTAGTAGCCTCAGATACGCAGTATTTT
cdr3_aa: CASSESLVASDTQYF

clone_size: .
j_call: TRBJ2-1
v_call: TRBV7-9
d_call: TRBD1
cdr3_nt: TGTGCCAGCAGCCCTGGACAGGGGGCTACCTACAATGAGCAGTTCTTC
cdr3_aa: CASSPGQGATYNEQFF

clone_size: .
j_call: TRBJ2-1
v_call: TRBV15
d_call: .
cdr3_nt: TGTGCCACCAGCAGAGCAGTAGGGAGCGGCAATGAGCAGTTCTTC
cdr3_aa: CATSRAVGSGNEQFF

clone_size: .
j_call: TRBJ1-5
v_call: TRBV28
d_call: .
cdr3_nt: TGTGCCAGCAGGGACCCGACAGACAATCAGCCCCAGCATTTT
cdr3_aa: CASRDPTDNQPQHF

clone_size: .
j_call: TRBJ2-2
v_call: TRBV2
d_call: TRBD2
cdr3_nt: TGTGCCAGCAGTGCGTTGGGACTAGAGAACACCGGGGAGCTGTTTTTT
cdr3_aa: CASSALGLENTGELFF

clone_size: .
j_call: TRBJ1-3
v_call: TRBV19
d_call: .
cdr3_nt: TGTGCCAGTATCCCCTCTACCTCCTCTGGAAACACCATATATTTT
cdr3_aa: CASIPSTSSGNTIYF

clone_size: .
j_call: TRBJ1-5
v_call: TRBV6-7
d_call: TRBD1
cdr3_nt: TGTGCCAGCAGTTACCAGACAGGGGGCCATCAGCCCCAGCATTTT
cdr3_aa: CASSYQTGGHQPQHF

clone_size: once
j_call: TRBJ2-2
v_call: TRBV11-2
d_call: TRBD2
cdr3_nt: TGTGCCAGCAGCTTGGGACTAGTCTACGGGGAGCTGTTTTTT
cdr3_aa: CASSLGLVYGELFF

clone_size: .
j_call: TRBJ2-7
v_call: TRBV18
d_call: TRBD2
cdr3_nt: TGTGCCAGCTCACCTCGATTAACTGCTAGCGGGGCTTTCTACGAGCAGTACTTC
cdr3_aa: CASSPRLTASGAFYEQYF

clone_size: .
j_call: TRBJ1-4
v_call: TRBV27
d_call: TRBD1
cdr3_nt: TGTGCCAGCAGTCCTCTTCCCGGGACAGGGTCTAATGAAAAACTGTTTTTT
cdr3_aa: CASSPLPGTGSNEKLFF